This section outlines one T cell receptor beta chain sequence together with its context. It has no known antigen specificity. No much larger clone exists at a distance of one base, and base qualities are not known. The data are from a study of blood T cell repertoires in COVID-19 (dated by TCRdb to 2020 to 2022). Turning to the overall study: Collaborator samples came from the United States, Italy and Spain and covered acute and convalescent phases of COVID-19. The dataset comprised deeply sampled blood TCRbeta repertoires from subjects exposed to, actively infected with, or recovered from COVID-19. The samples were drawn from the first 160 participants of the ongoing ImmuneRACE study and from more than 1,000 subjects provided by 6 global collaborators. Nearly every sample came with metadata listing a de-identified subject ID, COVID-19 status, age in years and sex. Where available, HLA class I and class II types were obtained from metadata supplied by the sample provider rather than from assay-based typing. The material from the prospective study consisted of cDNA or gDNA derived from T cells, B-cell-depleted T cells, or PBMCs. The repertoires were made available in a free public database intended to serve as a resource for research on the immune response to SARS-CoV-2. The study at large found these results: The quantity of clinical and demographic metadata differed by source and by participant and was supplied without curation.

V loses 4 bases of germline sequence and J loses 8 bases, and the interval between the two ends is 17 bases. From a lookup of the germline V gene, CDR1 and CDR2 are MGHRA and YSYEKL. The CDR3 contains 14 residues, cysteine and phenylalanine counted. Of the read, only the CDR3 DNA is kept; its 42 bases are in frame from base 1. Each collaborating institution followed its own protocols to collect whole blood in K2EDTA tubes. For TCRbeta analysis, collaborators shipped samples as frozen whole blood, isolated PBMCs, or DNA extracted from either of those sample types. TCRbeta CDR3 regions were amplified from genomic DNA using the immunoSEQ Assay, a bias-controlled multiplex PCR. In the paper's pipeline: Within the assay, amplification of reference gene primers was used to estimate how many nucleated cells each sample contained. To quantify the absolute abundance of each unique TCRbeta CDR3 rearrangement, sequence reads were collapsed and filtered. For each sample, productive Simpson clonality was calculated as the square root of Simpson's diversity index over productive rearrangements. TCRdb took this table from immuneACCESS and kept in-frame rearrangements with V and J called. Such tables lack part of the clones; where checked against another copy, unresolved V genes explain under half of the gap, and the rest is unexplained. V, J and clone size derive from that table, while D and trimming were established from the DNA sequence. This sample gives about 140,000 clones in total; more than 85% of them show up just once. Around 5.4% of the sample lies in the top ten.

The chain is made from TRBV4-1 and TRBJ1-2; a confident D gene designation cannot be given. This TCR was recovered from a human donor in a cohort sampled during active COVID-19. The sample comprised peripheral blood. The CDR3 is CASSPRGPGRGYTF. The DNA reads TGCGCCAGCAGCCCCCGCGGGCCGGGTAGGGGCTACACCTTC.